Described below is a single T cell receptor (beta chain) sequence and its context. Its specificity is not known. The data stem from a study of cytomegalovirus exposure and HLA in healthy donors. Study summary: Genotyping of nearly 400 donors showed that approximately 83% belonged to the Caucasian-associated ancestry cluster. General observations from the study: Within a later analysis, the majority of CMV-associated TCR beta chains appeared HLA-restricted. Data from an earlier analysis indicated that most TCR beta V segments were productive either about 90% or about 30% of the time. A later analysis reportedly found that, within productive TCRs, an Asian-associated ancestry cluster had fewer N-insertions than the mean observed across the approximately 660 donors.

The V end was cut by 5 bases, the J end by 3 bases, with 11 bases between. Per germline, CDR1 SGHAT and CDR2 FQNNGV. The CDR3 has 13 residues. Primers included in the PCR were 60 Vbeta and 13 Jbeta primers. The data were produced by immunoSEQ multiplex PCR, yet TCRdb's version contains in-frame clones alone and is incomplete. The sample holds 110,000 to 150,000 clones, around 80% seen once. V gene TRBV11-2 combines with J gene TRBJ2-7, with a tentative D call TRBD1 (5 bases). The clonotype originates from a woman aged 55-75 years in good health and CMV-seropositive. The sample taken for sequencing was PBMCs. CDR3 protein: CASSRTTDYEQYF. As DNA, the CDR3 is TGTGCCAGCAGCCGTACGACAGACTACGAGCAGTACTTC.